These 17 T cell receptor beta chains originate from one sample sequenced in a study of blood T cell repertoires in COVID-19. The method was immunoSEQ multiplex PCR; TCRdb's version includes in-frame clones alone and lacks a portion of them. The profile shows roughly 210,000 clones, roughly 87% of them singletons. The specimen sequenced was PBMCs or T cells enriched from blood (not recorded which). These receptors were taken from a man in his thirties or forties in a cohort exposed to, infected with or recovered from COVID-19 (not recorded which).

The J gene is TRBJ2-1, the V gene TRBV28, with TRBD2 identical over 11 bases. Germline V lookup: CDR1 MDHEN, CDR2 SYDVKM. The J segment lost 7 bases and the V segment lost 5 bases, leaving 10 bases of the junction unmatched. The CDR3 runs to 16 residues. In DNA, the CDR3 is TGTGCCAGCAGTCCTTCCCTAGCGGGAGGTCTTAATGAGCAGTTCTTC. Translated, it gives CASSPSLAGGLNEQFF.

For the CDR3, the DNA is TGTGCCAGCAGTGGGACCGCCAGGGTGTTAGACACCATATATTTT. It is translated as CASSGTARVLDTIYF. V is TRBV2 and J is TRBJ1-3; D perhaps matches TRBD1 (5 bases). CDR3 length: 15 residues. The V gene's germline CDR1 is SNHLY and CDR2 FYNNEI. Trimming left V 4 bases short and J 8 bases short, with 18 bases between.

The chain joins TRBV3-1 (or the pseudogene TRBV3-2) to TRBJ1-3; D is perhaps TRBD1 (6 bases). Germline loops: CDR1 LGHDT, CDR2 YNNKEL (reference sequence). V was shortened by 1 base and J by 0 bases, with 13 bases between the two germline ends. The CDR3 has 17 amino acids. The CDR3 DNA reads as TGTGCCAGCAGCCAAGTGACCGGACAGTTCTCTGGAAACACCATATATTTT. Amino acids: CASSQVTGQFSGNTIYF.

The CDR3 reads CASSPPNSYGYTF. The CDR3 DNA follows: TGTGCCAGCAGTCCACCTAATTCGTATGGCTACACCTTC. The V and J genes are TRBV27 and TRBJ1-2; D not certain. Germline V gene sequence: CDR1 MNHEY, CDR2 SMNVEV (reference sequence). The CDR3 runs to 13 residues. Trimming cost V 5 bases and J 5 bases, with 12 bases left between them.

The V gene is TRBV6-2 or TRBV6-3, the J gene TRBJ1-1; D gene uncertain. The CDR3 runs to 15 residues. CDR1 MNHEY and CDR2 SVGEGT come from the germline V gene. Trimming removed 4 bases at V and 0 bases at J, with 12 bases between. The CDR3 loop is CASSFLGQMNTEAFF. The CDR3 DNA reads as TGTGCCAGCAGTTTCCTAGGTCAAATGAACACTGAAGCTTTCTTT.

This chain connects TRBV6-1 to TRBJ1-1; D is perhaps TRBD1 (6 bases). Trimming stripped 2 bases from V and 4 bases from J, with 17 bases between. The germline gives CDR1 MNHNS, CDR2 SASEGT. CDR3 length equals 16 residues. The CDR3 loop is CASSEWGLMVGTEAFF. The CDR3 region has the DNA TGTGCCAGCAGTGAATGGGGGCTTATGGTAGGCACTGAAGCTTTCTTT.

This clone occurred once. The chain's CDR3 is CASSGARTDTQYF. Written as DNA, the CDR3 is TGTGCCAGCAGTGGGGCTCGTACAGATACGCAGTATTTT. The genes are TRBV5-5 and TRBJ2-3; a weak D match, TRBD1 (5 bases). The CDR3 sequence is 13 residues long. Trimming stripped 5 bases from V and 3 bases from J, with 10 bases between. The germline gives CDR1 SGHKS, CDR2 YYEKEE (reference sequence).

This sequence joins TRBV28 and TRBJ2-7; TRBD2 matches 11 bases. In germline, CDR1 is MDHEN, CDR2 SYDVKM. This CDR3 spans 19 amino acids. V was pared by 0 bases and J by 7 bases, with 17 bases of the junction left unmatched. The CDR3 coding sequence is TGTGCCAGCAGTTTATGGGGACGAGGGACTAGCGGTCCTAGGGTTGAGCAGTACTTC. Translation gives CASSLWGRGTSGPRVEQYF.

The chain couples TRBV28 to TRBJ1-1, with D hard to call. Trimming shortened V by 5 bases and J by 1 base, and 11 bases separated the two germline ends. This CDR3 comprises 14 residues. Germline V lookup: CDR1 MDHEN, CDR2 SYDVKM. CDR3 in amino acids: CASSSGEENTEAFF. CDR3 nucleotide sequence: TGTGCCAGCAGTAGTGGAGAGGAGAACACTGAAGCTTTCTTT.

J is TRBJ2-5 and V is TRBV3-1 (or the pseudogene TRBV3-2), with a weak D call TRBD2 (5 bases). CDR1 is LGHDT, CDR2 YNNKEL, per germline (reference sequence). Trimming took 1 base from V and 4 from J, leaving 22 bases between them. The CDR3 runs to 18 residues. CDR3 bases: TGTGCCAGCAGCCAAGGCTACGCCGGGATAGGCCCAAGAGAGACCCAGTACTTC. As protein: CASSQGYAGIGPRETQYF.

This clone came up once. The chain links TRBV6-5 to TRBJ1-5; a possible D gene is TRBD1 (6 bases). The germline V and J ends were trimmed by 5 bases and 3 bases, with 8 bases remaining between them. The CDR3 covers 13 residues. From germline, CDR1 is MNHEY and CDR2 SVGAGI. CDR3 in amino acids: CASSTGNNQPQHF. The CDR3 coding sequence is TGTGCCAGCAGTACAGGGAACAATCAGCCCCAGCATTTT.

The gene calls are TRBV7-9 and TRBJ2-7; possibly TRBD2 for D (5 bases). V was trimmed by 5 bases and J by 6 bases, leaving 11 bases between them. This CDR3 comprises 12 residues. The germline V gene encodes CDR1 SEHNR and CDR2 FQNEAQ (reference sequence). The CDR3 coding sequence is TGTGCCAGCAGCGCAGTCGGGGTCGAGCAGTACTTC. Translated, it gives CASSAVGVEQYF.

The CDR3 DNA sequence: TGTGCCAGCAGCGATCAGGGGGTTCTCACCTTC. Protein: CASSDQGVLTF. The rearrangement joins TRBV6-5 to TRBJ1-2; 7 bases line up with TRBD1. After removal of 6 bases from V and 13 bases from J, the junction contained 8 bases not matched to a gene. Germline CDR1 MNHEY, CDR2 SVGAGI. This CDR3 region has 11 residues.

V usage is TRBV7-9 and J usage is TRBJ2-1; TRBD1 is a possible D gene (6 bases). Trimming shortened V by 1 base and J by 3 bases, and 10 bases separated the two germline ends. Germline CDR1 SEHNR, CDR2 FQNEAQ (reference sequence). The length of the CDR3 is 15 residues. CDR3 region: CASSLGTGFYNEQFF. CDR3 DNA sequence: TGTGCCAGCAGCTTAGGAACAGGGTTCTACAATGAGCAGTTCTTC.

The rearrangement links TRBV5-1 to TRBJ2-7; 11 bases are shared with TRBD2. This CDR3 is 17 amino acids long. Looked up from germline, CDR1 is SGHRS and CDR2 is YFSETQ. V dropped 2 bases and J dropped 9; count of bases not matched to a gene: 16. CDR3 DNA: TGCGCCAGCAGCTTTGGGACTAGCGGTCTTGTCTCCGAGCGGCAGTACTTC. Protein sequence: CASSFGTSGLVSERQYF.

V usage is TRBV24-1 and J usage is TRBJ2-1; the D gene is possibly TRBD1 (6 bases). The germline gives CDR1 KGHDR, CDR2 SFDVKD. V was trimmed by 3 bases and J by 6 bases, leaving 20 bases between them. The CDR3 consists of 17 residues. In DNA, the CDR3 is TGTGCCACCAGTGATCCCGGACAGAAAAACCGCCGCAATGAGCAGTTCTTC. Translation gives CATSDPGQKNRRNEQFF.

This clone was detected only once. Here the CDR3 reads CATSRPDRGPHGYTF. As DNA, the CDR3 is TGTGCCACCAGCAGACCCGACAGGGGGCCTCATGGCTACACCTTC. The chain recombines TRBV15 with TRBJ1-2; 10 nucleotides match TRBD1. Germline V gives CDR1 LNHNV, CDR2 YYDKDF (reference sequence). The CDR3 is 15 amino acids. The V and J ends lost 2 bases and 6 bases, in that order; junction bases with no gene match: 6.